This T cell receptor (beta chain) was recorded in a study of T-cell reconstitution after alpha-beta-depleted transplantation in children. The TCRbeta library incorporated unique molecular identifiers. TCRdb recomputed calls from the PCR reads with MiXCR, one row per CDR3 protein. The profile covers 500,000 to 650,000 distinct CDR3 sequences, with 10% to 15% appearing a single time and roughly 2.3% taken by the ten largest. Germline-derived CDR1 and CDR2 are MDHEN and SYDVKM. This CDR3 has 12 residues. Trimming stripped 10 bases from V and 6 bases from J, with 13 bases between. The genes are TRBV28 and TRBJ1-5, with D uncertain. This sequence was found in a male patient aged 5 to 17 who had a stem cell transplant for acute myeloid leukemia, so the T cells may come from the graft donor. The sample was PBMCs, mostly from graft donor cells, taken 360 days after TCRalphabeta/CD19-depleted stem cell transplant. This CDR3 is CATRRVGQPQHF. CDR3 DNA sequence: TGTGCCACCCGAAGAGTGGGTCAGCCCCAGCATTTT.